What follows are 20 T cell receptor beta chains derived from one specimen sequenced in a study of quantifying T cell responses using KT2 cells. Study as a whole: RNA was reverse transcribed with TCR alpha and beta constant-region primers.

Each cDNA got a UMI-containing oligo ligated at its 3' end. The first PCR ran about 4 cycles with an equimolar RC1.1 and RC1.2 beta primer mix. TCRdb passed the UMI-ligation and nested PCR reads through MiXCR, listing each CDR3 protein once. Here the sample spans 50,000 to 70,000 distinct CDR3 sequences, roughly 12% being singletons. Input material: PBMCs spiked with cells of the T cell clone KT2. The receptors come from a human donor.

This clonotype came up a few times. The J gene is TRBJ1-3, the V gene TRBV6-5; D is unresolved. Trimming left V 6 bases short and J 4 bases short, with 16 bases between. This CDR3 region has 15 residues. The germline gives CDR1 MNHEY, CDR2 SVGAGI. CDR3 region: CASSLDSRRGNTIYF. The CDR3 DNA follows: TGTGCCAGCAGCCTGGATTCAAGAAGGGGAAACACCATATATTTT.

This clonotype was observed a few times. The chain couples TRBV7-2 to TRBJ1-2; D uncertain. V was shortened by 1 base and J by 4 bases, with 7 bases between the two germline ends. CDR3 length equals 13 residues. Germline V gene sequence: CDR1 SGHTA, CDR2 FQGNSA. CDR3 sequence (DNA): TGTGCCAGCAGCTTAGATCCAGTCTATGGCTACACCTTC. This encodes CASSLDPVYGYTF.

This clonotype was recorded many times. This sequence joins TRBV7-6 and TRBJ1-6; D might be TRBD1 (5 bases). The CDR3 contains 15 residues. Germline V gene lookup returns CDR1 SGHVS and CDR2 FNYEAQ. Trimming cost V 1 base and J 4 bases, with 8 bases left between them. The CDR3: CASSLGTGYNSPLHF. The CDR3 region has the DNA TGTGCCAGCAGCTTAGGCACAGGTTATAATTCACCCCTCCACTTT.

This clonotype has just a few counts. This chain joins TRBV5-1 and TRBJ1-6; 7 bases line up with TRBD1. The V segment lost 1 base and the J segment 8 bases; nucleotides outside the gene matches: 15. The germline V gene has CDR1 SGHRS and CDR2 YFSETQ. The CDR3 is made up of 18 amino acids. The CDR3 DNA reads TGCGCCAGCAGCTTGCGAAGCCCACCCGGGACAGCTTATTCACCCCTCCACTTT. This encodes CASSLRSPPGTAYSPLHF.

This clonotype was counted many times. This rearrangement joins TRBV29-1 to TRBJ2-7; 10 bases map to TRBD2. Germline CDR1 and CDR2: SQVTM and ANQGSEA. The CDR3 runs 15 residues. Trimming removed 3 bases from V and 6 bases from J; junction bases left unmatched: 11. In nucleotides, the CDR3 is TGCAGCGTTGATCCAGGGACTAGCGCGACTGGCGAGCAGTACTTC. This sequence encodes CSVDPGTSATGEQYF.

This clonotype occurred a few times. The chain has TRBV27 and TRBJ1-5; D not resolved. V lost 3 bases to trimming and J lost 8 bases, with 11 bases between them. Germline CDR1 and CDR2: MNHEY and SMNVEV (reference sequence). The CDR3 runs to 13 residues. CDR3 loop: CASSFGLQKPQHF. Here the CDR3 DNA reads TGTGCCAGCAGTTTCGGCCTACAGAAGCCCCAGCATTTT.

This clonotype was recorded many times. This chain joins TRBV9 and TRBJ1-1; D is perhaps TRBD1 (6 bases). This CDR3 is built from 14 residues. Germline CDR1 is SGDLS and CDR2 is YYNGEE. Trimming took off 3 bases at V and 2 bases at J, with 11 bases between the two ends. The CDR3: CASSGRGTNTEAFF. The CDR3 coding sequence is TGTGCCAGCAGCGGAAGGGGGACTAACACTGAAGCTTTCTTT.

This clonotype was observed a few times. The chain carries TRBV9 and TRBJ2-2; no clear D gene. V lost 4 bases, J lost 0 bases, and 13 bases lay in between. This CDR3 has 16 residues. In germline, CDR1 is SGDLS, CDR2 YYNGEE. As DNA, the CDR3 is TGTGCCAGCAGCCCCCCCGTCGTGACGAACACCGGGGAGCTGTTTTTT. Its protein product is CASSPPVVTNTGELFF.

The table lists this clonotype with a few counts. The chain's CDR3 is CASSTQSSYEQYF. In DNA, the CDR3 is TGTGCCAGCAGCACTCAGAGCTCCTACGAGCAGTACTTC. The V gene is TRBV27, the J gene TRBJ2-7; D remains unclear. Trimming took off 6 bases at V and 0 bases at J, with 9 bases between the two ends. This CDR3 region has 13 residues. Germline lookup yields CDR1 MNHEY and CDR2 SMNVEV (reference sequence).

This clonotype turned up a few times. This chain uses TRBV6-1 with TRBJ2-5; tentatively, D is TRBD1 (6 bases). The CDR3 consists of 13 residues. Germline V gives CDR1 MNHNS, CDR2 SASEGT. V shed 6 bases and J shed 0 bases, with 8 bases lying between them. CDR3 nucleotide sequence: TGTGCCAGCAGGGGGACAAACCAAGAGACCCAGTACTTC. It is translated as CASRGTNQETQYF.

This clonotype was observed a handful of times. The chain uses TRBV6-5 and TRBJ2-7, with a weak D call TRBD1 (6 bases). The CDR3 is 13 residues long. Germline-derived CDR1 and CDR2 are MNHEY and SVGAGI. V lost 6 bases and J 1 base, leaving 10 bases between the germline ends. This CDR3 is CASSQGQSYEQYF. In DNA, the CDR3 is TGTGCCAGCAGCCAGGGGCAATCCTACGAGCAGTACTTC.

The chain carries TRBV3-1 and TRBJ2-6, with 7 bases fitting TRBD1. Trimming took 3 bases from V and 4 from J; bases not matched to a gene: 9. Germline V CDR1 and CDR2: LGHDT, YNNKEL (reference sequence). The CDR3 is made up of 17 amino acids. This chain's CDR3 is CASSQWRTGSGANVLTF. The CDR3 nucleotides are TGTGCCAGCAGCCAGTGGAGGACAGGCTCGGGGGCCAACGTCCTGACTTTC.

This clonotype was seen repeatedly, ten times or more. V gene TRBV6-5 combines with J gene TRBJ1-2; 7 positions agree with TRBD1. The V gene end was trimmed by 6 bases and the J gene end by 0 bases; junction bases not matched to a gene: 4. Per germline, CDR1 MNHEY and CDR2 SVGAGI. This CDR3 comprises 14 residues. In DNA, the CDR3 is TGTGCCAGCAGGCGACAGGGAGCTAACTATGGCTACACCTTC. Protein sequence: CASRRQGANYGYTF.

There are many counts of this clonotype. This chain links TRBV18 with TRBJ2-5; tentative D call: TRBD1 (6 bases). CDR3 length: 14 residues. The V and J ends lost 3 bases and 1 base respectively, with 9 bases between them. Germline CDR1 and CDR2: KGHSH and LQKENI. CDR3 sequence: CASSPGQSQETQYF. In DNA, the CDR3 is TGTGCCAGCTCACCCGGACAGAGCCAAGAGACCCAGTACTTC. The variable domain in full, with the rest retrieved from reference TRBV18 and TRBJ2-5, is NAGVMQNPRHLVRRRGQEARLRCSPMKGHSHVYWYRQLPEEGLKFMVYLQKENIIDESGMPKERFSAEFPKEGPSILRIQQVVRGDSAAYFCASSPGQSQETQYFGPGTRLLVL.

V usage is TRBV3-1 and J usage is TRBJ1-6, with a tentative D call TRBD1 (5 bases). Germline CDR1 and CDR2: LGHDT and YNNKEL (reference sequence). The germline V and J ends were trimmed by 1 base and 10 bases, with 8 bases remaining between them. The CDR3 has 13 amino acids. This chain's CDR3 is CASSQGDVSPLHF. The CDR3 coding sequence is TGTGCCAGCAGCCAAGGGGACGTATCACCCCTCCACTTT.

The V gene is TRBV5-1, the J gene TRBJ1-2, with 9 bases fitting TRBD1. The CDR3 covers 15 residues. Per germline, CDR1 SGHRS and CDR2 YFSETQ. The V gene end was trimmed by 6 bases and the J gene end by 6 bases; junction bases not matched to a gene: 12. DNA of the CDR3: TGCGCCAGCAACGATCTAACAGGGGGCGGAGATGGCTACACCTTC. It translates to CASNDLTGGGDGYTF.

J is TRBJ1-5 and V is TRBV6-2 or TRBV6-3; D unclear. Germline V gene data show CDR1 as MNHEY and CDR2 as SVGEGT. The CDR3 length is 12 residues. V lost 7 bases and J 0 bases, leaving 4 bases between the germline ends. As DNA, the CDR3 is TGTGCCAGCAATGATAGCAATCAGCCCCAGCATTTT. It is translated as CASNDSNQPQHF.

This sequence joins TRBV2 and TRBJ2-1, with a possible D match to TRBD2 (6 bases). The V gene lost 5 bases and the J gene lost 10 bases, with 21 bases spanning the gap. This CDR3 comprises 15 residues. The germline gives CDR1 SNHLY, CDR2 FYNNEI. This CDR3 reads CASSSGASATSEQFF. CDR3 coding DNA: TGTGCCAGCAGTTCTGGGGCTAGCGCCACCTCCGAGCAGTTCTTC.

This clonotype occurred a few times. Compared with germline, one end of the junction differs, possibly owing to a read error. The rearrangement uses TRBV2 and TRBJ2-1, with 7 bases identical to TRBD2. The CDR3 extends over 12 amino acids. Germline CDR1 reads SNHLY; CDR2 reads FYNNEI. The CDR3, as DNA: TGTGCCAGCAGCAAGACTAGCCGGAGCAGTCTCTTC. Its protein product is CASSKTSRSSLF.

V gene TRBV10-3 combines with J gene TRBJ1-1, with D perhaps matching TRBD1 (5 bases). The germline V and J ends were trimmed by 7 bases and 0 bases, with 15 bases remaining between them. There are 15 residues in the CDR3. The V gene's germline CDR1 is ENHRY and CDR2 SYGVKD. As DNA, the CDR3 is TGTGCCATCAAAGAGAGTGGGGGGATGAACACTGAAGCTTTCTTT. Amino acids: CAIKESGGMNTEAFF.